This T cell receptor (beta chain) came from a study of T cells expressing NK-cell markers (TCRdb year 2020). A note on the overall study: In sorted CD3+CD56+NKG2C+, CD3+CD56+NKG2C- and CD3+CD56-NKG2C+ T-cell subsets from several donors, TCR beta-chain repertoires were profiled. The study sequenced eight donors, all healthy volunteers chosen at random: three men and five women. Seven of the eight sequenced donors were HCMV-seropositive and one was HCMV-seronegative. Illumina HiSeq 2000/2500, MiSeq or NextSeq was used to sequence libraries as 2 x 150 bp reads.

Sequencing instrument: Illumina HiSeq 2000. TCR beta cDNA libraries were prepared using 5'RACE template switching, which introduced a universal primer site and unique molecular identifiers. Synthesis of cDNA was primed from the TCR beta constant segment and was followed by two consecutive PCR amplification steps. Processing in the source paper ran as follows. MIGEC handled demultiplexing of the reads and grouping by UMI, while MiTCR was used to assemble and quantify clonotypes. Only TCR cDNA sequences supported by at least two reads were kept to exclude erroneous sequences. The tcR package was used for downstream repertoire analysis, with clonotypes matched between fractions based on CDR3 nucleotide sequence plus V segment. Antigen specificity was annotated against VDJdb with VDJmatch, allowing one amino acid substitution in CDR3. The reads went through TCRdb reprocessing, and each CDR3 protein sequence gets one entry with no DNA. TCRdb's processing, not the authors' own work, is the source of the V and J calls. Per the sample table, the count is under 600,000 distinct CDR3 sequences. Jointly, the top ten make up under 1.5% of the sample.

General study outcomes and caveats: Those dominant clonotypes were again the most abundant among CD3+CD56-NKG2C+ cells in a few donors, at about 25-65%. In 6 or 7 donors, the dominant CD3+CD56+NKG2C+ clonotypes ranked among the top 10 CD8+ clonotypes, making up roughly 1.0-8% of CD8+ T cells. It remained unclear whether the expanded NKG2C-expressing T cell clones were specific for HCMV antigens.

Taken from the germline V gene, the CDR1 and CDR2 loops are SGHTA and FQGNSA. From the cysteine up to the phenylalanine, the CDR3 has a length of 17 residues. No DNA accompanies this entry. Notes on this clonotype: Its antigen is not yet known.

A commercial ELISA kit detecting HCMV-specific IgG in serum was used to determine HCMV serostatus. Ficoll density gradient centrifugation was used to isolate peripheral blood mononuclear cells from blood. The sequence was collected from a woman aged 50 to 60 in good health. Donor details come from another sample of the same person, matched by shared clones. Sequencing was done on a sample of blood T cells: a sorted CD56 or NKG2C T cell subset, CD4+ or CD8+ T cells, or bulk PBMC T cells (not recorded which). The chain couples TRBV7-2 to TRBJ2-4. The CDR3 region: CASNSALSGPIGNIQYF.